Included here is one T cell receptor beta chain sequence, with context. Its specificity is not known. The sample belongs to a study of T cell responses to AZD1222 COVID-19 vaccine. Clones were read by immunoSEQ multiplex PCR, and TCRdb kept only the in-frame ones, dropping some. The table has 180,000 or so clones, about nine tenths seen once. Deletions cut 6 bases from V and 2 bases from J, with 15 bases between. Germline CDR1 SGHVS, CDR2 FQNEAQ. The CDR3 totals 15 residues. Notes on the study in general: Just six people given AZD1222 tested seropositive at baseline. A mostly white British donor set with more females was recruited, and clonal diversity was possibly underestimated. Nearly half of spike-specific TCRs reportedly go after variant regions that carry no mutations. Spike as a whole was targeted by vaccine-associated CD4 TCRs, dominant at 160-218 and 743-854.

The TCR comes from an adult who received the AZD1222 COVID-19 vaccine. Here the sequenced sample was peripheral blood, taken 28 days after the second AZD1222 dose. V is TRBV7-8 and J is TRBJ2-3, with a tentative D call TRBD2 (5 bases). In nucleotides, the CDR3 is TGTGCCAGCAGGCCGATTCGGGGAGTCACAGATACGCAGTATTTT. Amino acid sequence: CASRPIRGVTDTQYF. The full variable domain, in which reference TRBV7-8 and TRBJ2-3 provide the parts outside the CDR3, is GAGVSQSPRYKVAKRGQDVALRCDPISGHVSLFWYQQALGQGPEFLTYFQNEAQLDKSGLPSDRFFAERPEGSVSTLKIQRTQQEDSAVYLCASRPIRGVTDTQYFGPGTRLTVL.